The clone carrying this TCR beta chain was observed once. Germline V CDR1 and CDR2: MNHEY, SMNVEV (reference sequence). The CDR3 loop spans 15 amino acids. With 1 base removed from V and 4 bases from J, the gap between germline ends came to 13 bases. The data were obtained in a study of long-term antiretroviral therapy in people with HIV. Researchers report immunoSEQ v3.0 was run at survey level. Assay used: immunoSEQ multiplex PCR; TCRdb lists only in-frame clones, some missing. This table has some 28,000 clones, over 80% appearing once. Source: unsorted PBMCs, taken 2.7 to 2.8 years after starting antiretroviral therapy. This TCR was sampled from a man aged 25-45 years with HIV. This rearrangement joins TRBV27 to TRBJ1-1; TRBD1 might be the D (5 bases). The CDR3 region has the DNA TGTGCCAGCAGTTTATTCGGGGGAATTGGCACTGAAGCTTTCTTT. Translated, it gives CASSLFGGIGTEAFF.